The 19 T cell receptor beta chains in this list originate from one sample, sequenced in a study of neoadjuvant nivolumab and ipilimumab in lung cancer. The method was immunoSEQ multiplex PCR; TCRdb's version includes in-frame clones alone and lacks a portion of them. The sample comprises over 45,000 clones, around 89% of which are singletons, and over 3.5% rests with the top ten. The sequenced sample was blood, obtained before neoadjuvant nivolumab, alone or with ipilimumab. The receptors come from an adult with non-small cell lung cancer. Some clones in this sample may be carry-over from other donors' samples.

This sequence joins TRBV19 and TRBJ2-5; TRBD2 matches at 7 bases. Germline V CDR1 and CDR2: LNHDA, SQIVND (reference sequence). The V segment lost 5 bases and the J segment 3 bases; nucleotides outside the gene matches: 3. The CDR3 contains 13 residues. The CDR3 spells CASSLTSKETQYF. In nucleotides, the CDR3 is TGTGCCAGTAGTTTGACTAGCAAAGAGACCCAGTACTTC. The full variable domain, completed using reference TRBV19 and TRBJ2-5, is DGGITQSPKYLFRKEGQNVTLSCEQNLNHDAMYWYRQDPGQGLRLIYYSQIVNDFQKGDIAEGYSVSREKKESFPLTVTSAQKNPTAFYLCASSLTSKETQYFGPGTRLLVL.

The rearrangement uses TRBV30 and TRBJ1-1; 7 positions match TRBD1. Looked up from germline, CDR1 is GTSNPN and CDR2 is SVGIG (reference sequence). This CDR3 is 13 amino acids long. The J segment lost 2 bases and the V segment lost 1 base, leaving 1 base of the junction unmatched. CDR3 residues: CAWSGQGNTEAFF. CDR3 DNA sequence: TGTGCCTGGAGTGGACAGGGCAACACTGAAGCTTTCTTT.

The rearrangement links TRBV4-3 to TRBJ1-5; D unresolved. This CDR3 is built from 14 residues. V gave up 4 bases and J gave up 3 bases, with 10 bases separating them. In germline, CDR1 is LGHNA, CDR2 YSLEER. CDR3 residues: CASSRGLFNQPQHF. CDR3 in DNA: TGCGCCAGCAGCCGAGGACTCTTCAATCAGCCCCAGCATTTT.

This sequence joins TRBV11-1 and TRBJ2-3; no clear D gene. Trimming took off 8 bases at V and 1 base at J, with 7 bases between the two ends. The germline gives CDR1 SGHAT, CDR2 FQDESV (reference sequence). CDR3 length: 12 amino acids. CDR3 protein: CASQLRTDTQYF. The CDR3 DNA is TGTGCCAGCCAACTACGCACAGATACGCAGTATTTT.

This clone showed up just once. The chain employs TRBV14 and TRBJ2-7; TRBD2 matches at 11 bases. Germline values: CDR1 SGHDN, CDR2 FVKESK. The CDR3 runs to 16 residues. V dropped 4 bases and J dropped 4; count of bases not matched to a gene: 9. The CDR3 loop reads CASSPLAGGGSYEQYF. As DNA, the CDR3 is TGTGCCAGCAGCCCCCTAGCGGGAGGAGGTTCTTACGAGCAGTACTTC.

The J gene is TRBJ2-1, the V gene TRBV5-1, with 8 bases lining up with TRBD2. CDR3 size: 15 residues. Germline assignment: CDR1 SGHRS and CDR2 YFSETQ. Trimming cost V 2 bases and J 1 base; bases outside gene matches: 2. CDR3 loop: CASSFPSGSYNEQFF. CDR3 nucleotide sequence: TGCGCCAGCAGCTTCCCTAGCGGGTCCTACAATGAGCAGTTCTTC.

V usage is TRBV2 and J usage is TRBJ1-2; D unclear. There are 10 residues in the CDR3. The germline V and J ends were trimmed by 6 bases and 8 bases, with 7 bases remaining between them. Germline V gene lookup returns CDR1 SNHLY and CDR2 FYNNEI. The CDR3 region has the DNA TGTGCCAGCAGACCTATCGGCTACACCTTC. Its translation is CASRPIGYTF.

The chain couples TRBV6-6 to TRBJ1-1, with D perhaps matching TRBD1 (5 bases). CDR1 MNHNY and CDR2 SVGAGI come from the germline V gene (reference sequence). Trimming removed 2 bases from V and 1 base from J, with 8 bases in between. The CDR3 length is 14 residues. The CDR3 DNA follows: TGTGCCAGCAGTTACGTCGGGGGGAACACTGAAGCTTTCTTT. This codes for CASSYVGGNTEAFF.

The chain employs TRBV29-1 and TRBJ1-1; unclear D gene. V lost 5 bases, J lost 2 bases, and 9 bases lay in between. Germline CDR1 is SQVTM and CDR2 is ANQGSEA. CDR3 length equals 12 residues. The CDR3 bases are TGCAGCGTTTCAGTTTTTAACACTGAAGCTTTCTTT. Translated, it gives CSVSVFNTEAFF. The whole variable domain, remainder taken from reference TRBV29-1 and TRBJ1-1, is SAVISQKPSRDICQRGTSLTIQCQVDSQVTMMFWYRQQPGQSLTLIATANQGSEATYESGFVIDKFPISRPNLTFSTLTVSNMSPEDSSIYLCSVSVFNTEAFFGQGTRLTVV.

The chain recombines TRBV19 with TRBJ2-1; D is possibly TRBD2 (5 bases). This CDR3 spans 13 amino acids. Germline loops: CDR1 LNHDA, CDR2 SQIVND (reference sequence). The V and J ends lost 3 bases and 8 bases respectively, with 11 bases between them. This CDR3 is CASSMGAHDEQFF. The CDR3 nucleotides read TGTGCCAGTAGTATGGGAGCACATGATGAGCAGTTCTTC.

This sequence joins TRBV19 and TRBJ2-5, with D maybe TRBD2 (6 bases). Germline V CDR1 and CDR2: LNHDA, SQIVND (reference sequence). Trimming shortened V by 3 bases and J by 5 bases, and 13 bases separated the two germline ends. The CDR3 consists of 14 residues. CDR3 in DNA: TGTGCCAGTAGTATCGTACCCCGGGGGGAGACCCAGTACTTC. Amino acids: CASSIVPRGETQYF.

The chain carries TRBV9 and TRBJ2-7, with 9 nucleotides matching TRBD1. Germline V gene data show CDR1 as SGDLS and CDR2 as YYNGEE. V trimming: 0 bases; J trimming: 5 bases; junction bases outside the gene matches: 6. This CDR3 is 15 amino acids long. Here the CDR3 reads CASSVGLQGAHEQYF. The CDR3 DNA reads as TGTGCCAGCAGCGTAGGACTACAGGGGGCGCACGAGCAGTACTTC.

V and J are TRBV6-1 and TRBJ2-7; D unresolved. In germline, CDR1 is MNHNS, CDR2 SASEGT. CDR3 size: 14 residues. Trimming left V 11 bases short and J 0 bases short, with 17 bases between. CDR3 in amino acids: CAAHTRAYSYEQYF. The CDR3 DNA is TGTGCCGCCCATACACGGGCTTACTCCTACGAGCAGTACTTC.

The gene calls are TRBV7-5 and TRBJ1-1; the table's D gene call, TRBD1, was not cross checked with the DNA. TRBV7-5 is deemed a pseudogene. This CDR3 has 15 amino acids. The CDR3 region is CARSSDRDLQEAAFF. Written as DNA, the CDR3 is TGTGCCAGAAGCTCCGACAGGGATCTTCAGGAGGCGGCTTTCTTT.

This clone was seen more than once but under ten times. The V gene is TRBV4-1, the J gene TRBJ2-7; 12 bases agree with TRBD2. J lost 6 bases, V lost 4 bases, and 4 bases had no gene match. This CDR3 has 14 residues. Germline V gene sequence: CDR1 MGHRA, CDR2 YSYEKL. The CDR3 protein is CASSRGGLAGEQYF. The CDR3 region has the DNA TGCGCCAGCAGCCGCGGGGGACTAGCGGGCGAGCAGTACTTC.

The rearrangement links TRBV7-2 to TRBJ2-7, with a possible D match to TRBD1 (6 bases). The length of the CDR3 is 13 residues. CDR1 SGHTA and CDR2 FQGNSA come from the germline V gene. V gave up 1 base and J gave up 2 bases, with 6 bases separating them. The CDR3 DNA follows: TGTGCCAGCAGCTTAGGGACAGCCTACGAGCAGTACTTC. Its protein product is CASSLGTAYEQYF.

The gene calls are TRBV2 and TRBJ1-1, with D unclear. The CDR3 consists of 12 residues. Trimming took 7 bases from V and 4 from J, leaving 10 bases between them. CDR1 and CDR2 from the germline V gene are SNHLY and FYNNEI. CDR3 sequence: CASTARTTEAFF. As DNA, the CDR3 is TGTGCCAGCACCGCACGGACCACTGAAGCTTTCTTT.

The V call is TRBV6-5, the J call TRBJ1-2; D gene ambiguous. Trimming removed 5 bases at V and 1 base at J, with 8 bases between. The length of the CDR3 is 13 residues. CDR1 and CDR2 from the germline V gene are MNHEY and SVGAGI. The CDR3 here is CASSPGSNYGYTF. DNA of the CDR3: TGTGCCAGCAGTCCCGGGAGTAACTATGGCTACACCTTC.

This clone has only a few counts. V usage is TRBV6-5 and J usage is TRBJ1-2; no clear D gene. Germline assignment: CDR1 MNHEY and CDR2 SVGAGI. Trimming stripped 4 bases from V and 7 bases from J, with 7 bases between. The CDR3 extends over 11 amino acids. CDR3 region: CASSSQGGYTF. CDR3 nucleotide sequence: TGTGCCAGCAGTTCCCAAGGTGGCTACACCTTC.